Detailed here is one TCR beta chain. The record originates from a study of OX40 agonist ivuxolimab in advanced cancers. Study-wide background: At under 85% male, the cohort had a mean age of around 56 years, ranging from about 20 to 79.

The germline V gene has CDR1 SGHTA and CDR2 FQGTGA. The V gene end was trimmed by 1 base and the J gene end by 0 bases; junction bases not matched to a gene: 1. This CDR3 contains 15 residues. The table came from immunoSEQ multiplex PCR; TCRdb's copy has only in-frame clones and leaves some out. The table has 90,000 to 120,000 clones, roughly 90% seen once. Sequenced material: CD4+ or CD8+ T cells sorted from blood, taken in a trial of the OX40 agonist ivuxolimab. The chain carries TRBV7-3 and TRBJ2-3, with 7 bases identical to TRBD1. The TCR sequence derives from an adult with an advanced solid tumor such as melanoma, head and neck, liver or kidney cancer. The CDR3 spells CASSLKGASTDTQYF. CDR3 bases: TGTGCCAGCAGCTTAAAGGGGGCAAGCACAGATACGCAGTATTTT. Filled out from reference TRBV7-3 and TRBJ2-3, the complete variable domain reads GAGVSQTPSNKVTEKGKYVELRCDPISGHTALYWYRQSLGQGPEFLIYFQGTGAADDSGLPNDRFFAVRPEGSVSTLKIQRTERGDSAVYLCASSLKGASTDTQYFGPGTRLTVL.